These 6 T cell receptor beta chains were sequenced from one sample in a study of post-analysis software for immune sequencing data. Libraries were made from TCR beta cDNA, and they carried unique molecular identifiers. In TCRdb, the PCR reads were re-called with MiXCR into one record per CDR3 protein. The sample consists of roughly 800,000 distinct CDR3 sequences, about 32% of them appearing once. Study results and limitations: Four or five TRBV segments, including TRBV5-6, TRBV5-1 and TRBV20-1, were more frequent in patients than controls.

Their antigens are not known. The sequenced material came from blood. Receptors originate from a girl aged 10-17 years with multiple sclerosis.

The chain uses TRBV20-1 and TRBJ1-6; a possible D gene is TRBD1 (6 bases). Germline V CDR1 and CDR2: DFQATT, SNEGSKA (reference sequence). Trimming pared 1 base from V and 7 bases from J, leaving 11 bases between. The CDR3 spans 14 residues. The CDR3 region has the DNA TGCAGTGCTAGAGTACGGGGGCTAAATTCACCCCTCCACTTT. Translated: CSARVRGLNSPLHF.

This clonotype was observed at least ten times. V is TRBV6-2 or TRBV6-3 and J is TRBJ2-1; 8 nucleotides match TRBD2. The CDR3 length is 16 residues. The V and J ends lost 5 bases and 1 base, in that order; junction bases with no gene match: 7. CDR1 and CDR2 from the germline V gene are MNHEY and SVGEGT. The chain's CDR3 is CASSDLREGSYNEQFF. DNA of the CDR3: TGTGCCAGCAGTGACTTACGGGAGGGGTCCTACAATGAGCAGTTCTTC.

There are a few counts of this clonotype. Sequence at one end of the junction differs from germline and may be a read error. The V gene is TRBV6-4, the J gene TRBJ1-2; 7 bases line up with TRBD1. The germline CDR1 and CDR2 sequences are MRHNA and SNTAGT. The length of the CDR3 is 13 residues. CDR3 protein: CANSAQGGYGYTF. Written as DNA, the CDR3 is TGTGCCAACAGTGCCCAGGGGGGCTATGGCTACACCTTC.

V gene TRBV24-1 combines with J gene TRBJ1-2; D possibly corresponds to TRBD1 (5 bases). CDR1 and CDR2 from the germline V gene are KGHDR and SFDVKD. Trimming took off 5 bases at V and 4 bases at J, with 10 bases between the two ends. The CDR3 spans 13 residues. CDR3: CATSVGALYGYTF. CDR3 coding DNA: TGTGCCACCAGTGTCGGGGCGCTCTATGGCTACACCTTC.

For the CDR3, the DNA is TGCAGTGCTAGACCCTTCCTAGCGGGGGGTTCCTACAATGAGCAGTTCTTC. Its translation: CSARPFLAGGSYNEQFF. V gene TRBV20-1 combines with J gene TRBJ2-1; TRBD2 matches 11 bases. After removal of 2 bases from V and 1 base from J, the junction contained 7 bases not matched to a gene. Germline V gives CDR1 DFQATT, CDR2 SNEGSKA (reference sequence). The CDR3 loop spans 17 amino acids.

V and J are TRBV13 and TRBJ2-5, with D tentatively TRBD2 (6 bases). Trimming shortened V by 5 bases and J by 5 bases, and 18 bases separated the two germline ends. The CDR3 is 15 residues long. Germline V lookup: CDR1 PRHDT, CDR2 FYEKMQ (reference sequence). CDR3 bases: TGTGCCAGCAGCCGCCAGTGGGGGGAAGAGGAGACCCAGTACTTC. Its translation: CASSRQWGEEETQYF.